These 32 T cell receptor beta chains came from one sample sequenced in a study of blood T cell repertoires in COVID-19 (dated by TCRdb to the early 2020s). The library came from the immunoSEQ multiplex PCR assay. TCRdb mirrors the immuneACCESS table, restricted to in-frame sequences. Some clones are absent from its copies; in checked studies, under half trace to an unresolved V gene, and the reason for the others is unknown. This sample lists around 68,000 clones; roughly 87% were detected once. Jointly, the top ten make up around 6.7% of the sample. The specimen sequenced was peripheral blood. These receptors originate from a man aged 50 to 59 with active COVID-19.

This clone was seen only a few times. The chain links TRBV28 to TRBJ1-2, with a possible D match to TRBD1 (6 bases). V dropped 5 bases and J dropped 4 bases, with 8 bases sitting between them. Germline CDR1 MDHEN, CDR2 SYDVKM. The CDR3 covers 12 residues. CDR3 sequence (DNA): TGTGCCAGCAGTGCAGGGGTCTATGGCTACACCTTC. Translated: CASSAGVYGYTF.

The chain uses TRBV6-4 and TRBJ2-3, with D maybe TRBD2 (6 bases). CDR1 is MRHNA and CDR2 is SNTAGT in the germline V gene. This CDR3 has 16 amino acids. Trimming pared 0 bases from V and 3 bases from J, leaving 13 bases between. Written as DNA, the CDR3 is TGTGCCAGCAGTGACTCCGGGACCGCGGGGACAGATACGCAGTATTTT. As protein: CASSDSGTAGTDTQYF.

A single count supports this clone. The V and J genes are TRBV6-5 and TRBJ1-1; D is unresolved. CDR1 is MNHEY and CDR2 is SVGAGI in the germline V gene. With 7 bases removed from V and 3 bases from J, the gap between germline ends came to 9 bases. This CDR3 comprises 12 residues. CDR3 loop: CASTAGDTEAFF. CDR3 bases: TGTGCCAGCACGGCGGGCGACACTGAAGCTTTCTTT.

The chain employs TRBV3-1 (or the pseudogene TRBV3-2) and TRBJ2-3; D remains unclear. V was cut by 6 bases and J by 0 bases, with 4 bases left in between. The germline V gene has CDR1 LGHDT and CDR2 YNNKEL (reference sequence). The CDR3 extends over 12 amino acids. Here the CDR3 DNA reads TGTGCCAGCAGGCGAAGCACAGATACGCAGTATTTT. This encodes CASRRSTDTQYF.

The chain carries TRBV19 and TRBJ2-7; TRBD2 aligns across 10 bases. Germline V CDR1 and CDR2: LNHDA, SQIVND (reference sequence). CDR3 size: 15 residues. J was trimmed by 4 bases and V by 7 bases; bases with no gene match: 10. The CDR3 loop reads CASTPSLTSGYEQYF. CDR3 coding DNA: TGTGCCAGTACCCCCTCGCTGACTAGCGGGTACGAGCAGTACTTC.

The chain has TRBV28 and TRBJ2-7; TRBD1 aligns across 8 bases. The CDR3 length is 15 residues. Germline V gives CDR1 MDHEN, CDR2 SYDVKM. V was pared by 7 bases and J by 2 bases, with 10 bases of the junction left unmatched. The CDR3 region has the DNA TGTGCCAGCACATCCCCCGGGACAGGCACCTACGAGCAGTACTTC. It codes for CASTSPGTGTYEQYF.

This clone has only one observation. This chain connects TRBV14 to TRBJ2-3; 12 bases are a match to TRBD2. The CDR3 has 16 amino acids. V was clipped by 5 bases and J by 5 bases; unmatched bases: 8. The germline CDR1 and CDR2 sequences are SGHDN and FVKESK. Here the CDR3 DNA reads TGTGCCAGCAGCAGACTAGCGGGGGCCGAGGGAGATACGCAGTATTTT. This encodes CASSRLAGAEGDTQYF.

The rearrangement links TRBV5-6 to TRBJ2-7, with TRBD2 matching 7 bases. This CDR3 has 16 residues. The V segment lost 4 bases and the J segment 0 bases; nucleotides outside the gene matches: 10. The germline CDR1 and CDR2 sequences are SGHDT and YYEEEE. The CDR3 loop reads CASSTEQSGVSYEQYF. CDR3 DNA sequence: TGTGCCAGCAGCACCGAGCAAAGCGGGGTCTCCTACGAGCAGTACTTC. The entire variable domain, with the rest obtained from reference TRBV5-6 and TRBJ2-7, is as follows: DAGVTQSPTHLIKTRGQQVTLRCSPKSGHDTVSWYQQALGQGPQFIFQYYEEEERQRGNFPDRFSGHQFPNYSSELNVNALLLGDSALYLCASSTEQSGVSYEQYFGPGTRLTVT.

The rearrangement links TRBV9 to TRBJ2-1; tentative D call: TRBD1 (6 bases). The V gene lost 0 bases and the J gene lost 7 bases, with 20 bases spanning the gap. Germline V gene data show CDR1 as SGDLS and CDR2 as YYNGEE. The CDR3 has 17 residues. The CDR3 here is CASSVEGVGKPGNEQFF. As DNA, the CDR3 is TGTGCCAGCAGCGTAGAGGGGGTAGGGAAACCGGGGAATGAGCAGTTCTTC.

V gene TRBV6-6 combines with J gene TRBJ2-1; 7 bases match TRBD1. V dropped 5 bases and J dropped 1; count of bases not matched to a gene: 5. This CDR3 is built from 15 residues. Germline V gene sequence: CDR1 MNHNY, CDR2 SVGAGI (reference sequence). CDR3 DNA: TGTGCCAGCAGTATCACAGGGGTTTCCTACAATGAGCAGTTCTTC. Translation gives CASSITGVSYNEQFF.

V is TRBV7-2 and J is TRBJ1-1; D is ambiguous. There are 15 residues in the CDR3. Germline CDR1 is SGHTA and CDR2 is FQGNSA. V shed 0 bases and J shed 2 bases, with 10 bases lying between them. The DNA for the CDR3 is TGTGCCAGCAGCTTAGCGCTTCTACCTAACACTGAAGCTTTCTTT. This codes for CASSLALLPNTEAFF.

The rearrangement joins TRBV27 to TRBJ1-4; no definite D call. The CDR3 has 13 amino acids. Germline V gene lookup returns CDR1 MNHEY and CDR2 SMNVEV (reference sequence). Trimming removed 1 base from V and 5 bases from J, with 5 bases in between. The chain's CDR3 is CASSLLRNEKLFF. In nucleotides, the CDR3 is TGTGCCAGCAGTTTATTACGGAATGAAAAACTGTTTTTT.

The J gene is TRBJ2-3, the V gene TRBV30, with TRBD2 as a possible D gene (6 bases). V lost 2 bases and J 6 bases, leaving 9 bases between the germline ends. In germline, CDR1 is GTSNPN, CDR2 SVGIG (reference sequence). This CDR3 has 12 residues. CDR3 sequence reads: CAWSTRGDTQYF. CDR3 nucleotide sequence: TGTGCCTGGAGTACGCGGGGTGATACGCAGTATTTT.

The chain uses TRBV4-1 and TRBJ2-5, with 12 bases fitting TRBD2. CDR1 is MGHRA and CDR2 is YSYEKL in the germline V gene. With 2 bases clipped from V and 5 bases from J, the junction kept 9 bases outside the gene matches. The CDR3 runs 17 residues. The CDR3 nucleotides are TGCGCCAGCAGCCAATCCCTACTAGCGGGGGGTCGGGAGACCCAGTACTTC. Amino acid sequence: CASSQSLLAGGRETQYF.

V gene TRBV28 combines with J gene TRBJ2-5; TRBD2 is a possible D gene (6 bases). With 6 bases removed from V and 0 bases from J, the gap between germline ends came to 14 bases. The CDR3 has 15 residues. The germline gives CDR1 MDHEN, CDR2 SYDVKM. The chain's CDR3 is CASRRERVNQETQYF. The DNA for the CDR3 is TGTGCCAGCAGGCGAGAGCGGGTGAACCAAGAGACCCAGTACTTC.

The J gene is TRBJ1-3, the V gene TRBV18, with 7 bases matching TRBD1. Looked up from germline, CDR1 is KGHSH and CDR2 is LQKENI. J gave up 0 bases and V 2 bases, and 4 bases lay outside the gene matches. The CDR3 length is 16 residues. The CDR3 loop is CASSPTRDSSGNTIYF. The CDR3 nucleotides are TGTGCCAGCTCACCAACCCGGGACAGCTCTGGAAACACCATATATTTT.

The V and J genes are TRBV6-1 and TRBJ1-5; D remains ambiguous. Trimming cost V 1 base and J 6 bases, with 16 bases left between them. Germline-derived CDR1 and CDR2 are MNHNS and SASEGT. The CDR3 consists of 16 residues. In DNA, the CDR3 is TGTGCCAGCAGTGAAGGGTCGGTTTTGAGTGGTCAGCCCCAGCATTTT. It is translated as CASSEGSVLSGQPQHF.

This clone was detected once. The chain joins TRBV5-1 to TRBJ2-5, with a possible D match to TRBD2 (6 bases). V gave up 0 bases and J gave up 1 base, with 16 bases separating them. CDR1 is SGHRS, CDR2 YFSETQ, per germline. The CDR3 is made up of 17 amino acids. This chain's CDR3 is CASSLAGGAVVQETQYF. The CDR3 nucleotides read TGCGCCAGCAGCTTGGCCGGAGGGGCGGTGGTCCAAGAGACCCAGTACTTC.

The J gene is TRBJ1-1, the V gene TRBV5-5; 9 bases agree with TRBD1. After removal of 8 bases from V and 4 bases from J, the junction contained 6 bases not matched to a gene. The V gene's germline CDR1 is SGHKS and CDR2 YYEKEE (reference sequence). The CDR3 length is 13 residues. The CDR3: CASQVTGGTEAFF. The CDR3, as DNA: TGTGCCAGTCAGGTGACAGGGGGCACTGAAGCTTTCTTT.

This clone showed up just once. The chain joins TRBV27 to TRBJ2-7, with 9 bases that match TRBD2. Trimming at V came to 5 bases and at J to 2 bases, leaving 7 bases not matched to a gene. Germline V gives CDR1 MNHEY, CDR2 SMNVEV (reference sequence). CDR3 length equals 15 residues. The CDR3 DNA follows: TGTGCCAGCAGTAGGCTAGCGGGAACCGCCTACGAGCAGTACTTC. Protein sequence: CASSRLAGTAYEQYF.

Here the CDR3 reads CSVEKHGGRESNEQFF. CDR3 in DNA: TGCAGCGTTGAAAAACACGGGGGGAGAGAATCTAATGAGCAGTTCTTC. The chain combines TRBV29-1 with TRBJ2-1, with TRBD2 matching 7 bases. There are 16 residues in the CDR3. Looked up from germline, CDR1 is SQVTM and CDR2 is ANQGSEA. V was pared by 2 bases and J by 7 bases, with 14 bases of the junction left unmatched.

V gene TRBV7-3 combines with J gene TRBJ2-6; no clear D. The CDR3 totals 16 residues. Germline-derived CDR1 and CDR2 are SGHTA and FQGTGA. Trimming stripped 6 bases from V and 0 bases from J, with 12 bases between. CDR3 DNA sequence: TGTGCCAGCAGTGGTATGTTCAGCTCTGGGGCCAACGTCCTGACTTTC. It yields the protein CASSGMFSSGANVLTF.

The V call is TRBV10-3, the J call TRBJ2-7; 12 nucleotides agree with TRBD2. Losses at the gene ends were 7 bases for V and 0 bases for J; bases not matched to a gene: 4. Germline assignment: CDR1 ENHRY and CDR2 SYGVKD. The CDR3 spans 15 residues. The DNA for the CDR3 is TGTGCCATCACCTTGGGACTAGCGGGCTCCTACGAGCAGTACTTC. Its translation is CAITLGLAGSYEQYF.

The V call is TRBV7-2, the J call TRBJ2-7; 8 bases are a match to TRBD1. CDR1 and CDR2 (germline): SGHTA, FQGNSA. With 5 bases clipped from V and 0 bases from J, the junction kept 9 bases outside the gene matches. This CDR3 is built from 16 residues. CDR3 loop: CASSLVSGGNSYEQYF. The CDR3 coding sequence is TGTGCCAGCAGCCTTGTCTCAGGGGGCAACTCCTACGAGCAGTACTTC.

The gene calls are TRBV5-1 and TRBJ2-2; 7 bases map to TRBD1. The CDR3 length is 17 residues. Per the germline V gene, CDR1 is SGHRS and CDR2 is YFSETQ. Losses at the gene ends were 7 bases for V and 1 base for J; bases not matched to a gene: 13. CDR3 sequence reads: CASCPSTGEGNTGELFF. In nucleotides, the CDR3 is TGCGCCAGCTGCCCTTCTACAGGGGAAGGGAACACCGGGGAGCTGTTTTTT.

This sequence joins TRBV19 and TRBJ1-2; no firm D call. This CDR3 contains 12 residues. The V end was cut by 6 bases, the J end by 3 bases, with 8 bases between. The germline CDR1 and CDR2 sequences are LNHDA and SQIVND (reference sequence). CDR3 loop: CASSPGYYGYTF. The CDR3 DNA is TGTGCCAGTAGCCCCGGGTACTATGGCTACACCTTC.

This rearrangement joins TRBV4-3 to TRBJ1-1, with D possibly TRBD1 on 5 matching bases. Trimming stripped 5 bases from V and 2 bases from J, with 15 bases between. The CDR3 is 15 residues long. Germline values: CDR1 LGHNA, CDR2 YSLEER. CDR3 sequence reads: CASSGLRGGNTEAFF. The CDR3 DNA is TGCGCCAGCAGCGGCTTGCGGGGGGGAAACACTGAAGCTTTCTTT.

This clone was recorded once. In DNA form, the CDR3 reads TGCAGCGGTGAGACAGGGTGGGAAGAGACCCAGTACTTC. As protein: CSGETGWEETQYF. The chain uses TRBV29-1 and TRBJ2-5, with 7 nucleotides matching TRBD1. Trimming took 7 bases from V and 3 from J; bases not matched to a gene: 8. CDR3 size: 13 residues. Germline assignment: CDR1 SQVTM and CDR2 ANQGSEA.

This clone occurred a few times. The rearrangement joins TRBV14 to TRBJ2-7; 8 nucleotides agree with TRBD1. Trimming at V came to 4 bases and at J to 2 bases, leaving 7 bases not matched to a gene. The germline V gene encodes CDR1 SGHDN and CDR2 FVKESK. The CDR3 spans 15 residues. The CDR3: CASSPRDRMTYEQYF. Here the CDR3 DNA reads TGTGCCAGCAGCCCCCGGGACAGGATGACCTACGAGCAGTACTTC.

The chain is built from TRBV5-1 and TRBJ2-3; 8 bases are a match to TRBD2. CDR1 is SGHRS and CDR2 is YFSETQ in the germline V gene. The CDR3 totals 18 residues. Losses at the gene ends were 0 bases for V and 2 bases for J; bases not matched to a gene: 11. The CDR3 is CASSLGGPGGANTDTQYF. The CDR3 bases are TGCGCCAGCAGCTTGGGGGGCCCCGGGGGGGCCAACACAGATACGCAGTATTTT.

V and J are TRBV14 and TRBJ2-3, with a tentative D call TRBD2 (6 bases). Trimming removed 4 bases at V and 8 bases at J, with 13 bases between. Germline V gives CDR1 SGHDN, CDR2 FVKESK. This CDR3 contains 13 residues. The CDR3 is CASSLDGRSTQYF. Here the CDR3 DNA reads TGTGCCAGCAGCCTCGACGGGAGAAGTACGCAGTATTTT. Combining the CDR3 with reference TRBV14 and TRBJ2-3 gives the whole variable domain EAGVTQFPSHSVIEKGQTVTLRCDPISGHDNLYWYRRVMGKEIKFLLHFVKESKQDESGMPNNRFLAERTGGTYSTLKVQPAELEDSGVYFCASSLDGRSTQYFGPGTRLTVL.

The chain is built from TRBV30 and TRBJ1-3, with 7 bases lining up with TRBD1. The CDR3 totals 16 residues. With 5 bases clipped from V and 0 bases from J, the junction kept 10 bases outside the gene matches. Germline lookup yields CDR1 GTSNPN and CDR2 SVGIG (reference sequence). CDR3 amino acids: CAWQNRGIPSGNTIYF. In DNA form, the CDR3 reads TGTGCCTGGCAGAACAGGGGTATTCCCTCTGGAAACACCATATATTTT.